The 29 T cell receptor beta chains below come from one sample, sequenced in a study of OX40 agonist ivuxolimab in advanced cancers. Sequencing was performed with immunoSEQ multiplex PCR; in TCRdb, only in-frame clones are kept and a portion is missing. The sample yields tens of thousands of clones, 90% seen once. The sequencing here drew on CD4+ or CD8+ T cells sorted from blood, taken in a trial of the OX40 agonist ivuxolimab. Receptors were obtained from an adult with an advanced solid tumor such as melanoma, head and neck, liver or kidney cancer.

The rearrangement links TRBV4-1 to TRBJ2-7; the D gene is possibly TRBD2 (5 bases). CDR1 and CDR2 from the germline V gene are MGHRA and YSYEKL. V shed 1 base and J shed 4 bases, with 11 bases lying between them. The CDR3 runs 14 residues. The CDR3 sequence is CASSQVEGEYEQYF. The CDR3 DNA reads TGCGCCAGCAGCCAAGTTGAGGGAGAGTACGAGCAGTACTTC.

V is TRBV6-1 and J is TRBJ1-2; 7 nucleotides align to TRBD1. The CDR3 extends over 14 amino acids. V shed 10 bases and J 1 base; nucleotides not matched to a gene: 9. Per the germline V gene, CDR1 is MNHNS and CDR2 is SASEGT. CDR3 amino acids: CATSQGFNNYGYTF. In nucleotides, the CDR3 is TGTGCCACATCACAGGGGTTTAATAACTATGGCTACACCTTC.

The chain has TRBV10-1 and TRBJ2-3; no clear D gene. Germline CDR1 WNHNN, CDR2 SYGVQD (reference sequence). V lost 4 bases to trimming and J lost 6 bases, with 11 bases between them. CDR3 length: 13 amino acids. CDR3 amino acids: CASSGGYGDTQYF. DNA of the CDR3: TGCGCCAGCAGTGGAGGCTATGGGGATACGCAGTATTTT.

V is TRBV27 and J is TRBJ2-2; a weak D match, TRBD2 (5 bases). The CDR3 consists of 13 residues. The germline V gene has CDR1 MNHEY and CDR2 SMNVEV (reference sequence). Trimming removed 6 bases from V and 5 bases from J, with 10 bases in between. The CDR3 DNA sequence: TGTGCCAGCAGCGAGCGAGGGACCGGGGAGCTGTTTTTT. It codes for CASSERGTGELFF.

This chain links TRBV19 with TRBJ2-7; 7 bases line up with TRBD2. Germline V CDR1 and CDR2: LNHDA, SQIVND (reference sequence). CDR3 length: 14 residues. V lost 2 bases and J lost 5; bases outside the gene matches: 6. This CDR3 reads CASSIFGAGDEQYF. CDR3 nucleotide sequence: TGTGCCAGTAGTATATTCGGGGCGGGGGACGAGCAGTACTTC.

CDR3 sequence (DNA): TGTGCCAGCAGTTTAACGGGCAGCACAGATACGCAGTATTTT. Its translation: CASSLTGSTDTQYF. The J gene is TRBJ2-3, the V gene TRBV28; D is uncertain. Germline CDR1 and CDR2: MDHEN and SYDVKM. V dropped 2 bases and J dropped 0 bases, with 6 bases sitting between them. This CDR3 comprises 14 residues.

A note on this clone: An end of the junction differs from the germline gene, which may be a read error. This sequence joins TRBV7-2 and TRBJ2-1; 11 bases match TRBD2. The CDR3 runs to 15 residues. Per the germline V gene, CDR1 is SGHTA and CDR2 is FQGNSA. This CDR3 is CASSVAGGSGNEQFF. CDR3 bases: TGTGCCAGCAGCGTAGCGGGAGGGTCCGGCAATGAGCAGTTCTTC.

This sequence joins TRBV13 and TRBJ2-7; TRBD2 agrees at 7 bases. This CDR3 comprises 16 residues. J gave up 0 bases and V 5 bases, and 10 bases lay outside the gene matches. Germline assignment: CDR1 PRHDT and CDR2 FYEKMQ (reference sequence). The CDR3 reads CASSLPWSGASYEQYF. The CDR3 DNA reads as TGTGCCAGCAGCCTCCCCTGGAGCGGGGCCTCCTACGAGCAGTACTTC.

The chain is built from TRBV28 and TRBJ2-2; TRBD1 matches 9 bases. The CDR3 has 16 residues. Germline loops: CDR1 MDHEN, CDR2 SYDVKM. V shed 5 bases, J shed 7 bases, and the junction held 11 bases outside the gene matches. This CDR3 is CASSPTGGALGGELFF. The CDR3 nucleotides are TGTGCCAGCAGTCCTACAGGGGGCGCCTTGGGCGGGGAGCTGTTTTTT. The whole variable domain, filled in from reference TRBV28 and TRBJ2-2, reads DVKVTQSSRYLVKRTGEKVFLECVQDMDHENMFWYRQDPGLGLRLIYFSYDVKMKEKGDIPEGYSVSREKKERFSLILESASTNQTSMYLCASSPTGGALGGELFFGEGSRLTVL.

The CDR3 is CASSFLAGGYEQYF. CDR3 sequence (DNA): TGTGCCAGCAGCTTTCTAGCGGGGGGCTACGAGCAGTACTTC. The V call is TRBV7-9, the J call TRBJ2-5; 11 bases are shared with TRBD2. The DNA end lines up better with TRBJ2-7; the J call may be wrong. Germline assignment: CDR1 SEHNR and CDR2 FQNEAQ (reference sequence). The CDR3 spans 14 residues.

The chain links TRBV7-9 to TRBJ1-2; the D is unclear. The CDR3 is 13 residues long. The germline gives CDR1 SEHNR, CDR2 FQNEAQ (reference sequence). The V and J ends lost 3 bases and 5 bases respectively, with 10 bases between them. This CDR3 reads CASSFGSEYGYTF. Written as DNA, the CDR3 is TGTGCCAGCAGCTTCGGGTCAGAGTATGGCTACACCTTC.

The CDR3 bases are TGTGCTAGTGGTTTTGCGGCTAGCGGGAGGGCCGGGACCTACAATGAGCAGTTCTTC. This translates into CASGFAASGRAGTYNEQFF. The chain joins TRBV12-5 to TRBJ2-1; the match to TRBD2 covers 12 bases. The CDR3 is 19 residues long. The V and J ends lost 3 bases and 2 bases, in that order; junction bases with no gene match: 11. Germline-derived CDR1 and CDR2 are LGHNT and FRNRAP.

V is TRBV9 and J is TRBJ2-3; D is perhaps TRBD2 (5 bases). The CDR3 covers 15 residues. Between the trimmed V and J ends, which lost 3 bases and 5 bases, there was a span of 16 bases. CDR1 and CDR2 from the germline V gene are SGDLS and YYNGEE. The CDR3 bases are TGTGCCAGCAGCGCCGAGGGCCAGAGACAAGATACGCAGTATTTT. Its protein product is CASSAEGQRQDTQYF.

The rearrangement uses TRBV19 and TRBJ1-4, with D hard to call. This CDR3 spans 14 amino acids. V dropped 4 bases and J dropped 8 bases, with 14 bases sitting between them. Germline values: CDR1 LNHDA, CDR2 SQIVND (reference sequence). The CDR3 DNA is TGTGCCAGTAGTACGAACGTTTTCGTCGAAAAACTGTTTTTT. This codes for CASSTNVFVEKLFF. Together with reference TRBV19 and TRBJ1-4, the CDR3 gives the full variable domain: DGGITQSPKYLFRKEGQNVTLSCEQNLNHDAMYWYRQDPGQGLRLIYYSQIVNDFQKGDIAEGYSVSREKKESFPLTVTSAQKNPTAFYLCASSTNVFVEKLFFGSGTQLSVL.

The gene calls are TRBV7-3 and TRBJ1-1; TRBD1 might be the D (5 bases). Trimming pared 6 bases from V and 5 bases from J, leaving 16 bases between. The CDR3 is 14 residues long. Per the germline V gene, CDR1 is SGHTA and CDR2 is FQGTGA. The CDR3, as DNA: TGTGCCAGCAGGGGGGAAACCGGAGGGACTGAAGCTTTCTTT. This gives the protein CASRGETGGTEAFF.

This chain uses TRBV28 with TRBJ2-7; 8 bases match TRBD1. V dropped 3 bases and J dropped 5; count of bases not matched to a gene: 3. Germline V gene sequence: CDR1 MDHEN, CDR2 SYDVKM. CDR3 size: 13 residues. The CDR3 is CASSLQGADEQYF. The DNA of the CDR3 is TGTGCCAGCAGTTTGCAGGGGGCGGACGAGCAGTACTTC.

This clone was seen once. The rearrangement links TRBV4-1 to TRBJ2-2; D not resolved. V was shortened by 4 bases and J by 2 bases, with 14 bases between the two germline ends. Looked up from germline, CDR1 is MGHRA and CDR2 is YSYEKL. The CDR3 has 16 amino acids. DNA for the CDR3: TGCGCCAGCAGCCCCCTCACGCACTCCAACACCGGGGAGCTGTTTTTT. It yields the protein CASSPLTHSNTGELFF.

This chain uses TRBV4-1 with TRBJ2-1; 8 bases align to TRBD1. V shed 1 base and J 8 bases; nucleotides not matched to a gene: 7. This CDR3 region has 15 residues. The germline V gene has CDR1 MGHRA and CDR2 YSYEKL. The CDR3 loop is CASSQGAGGGDEQFF. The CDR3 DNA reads TGCGCCAGCAGCCAAGGGGCAGGGGGCGGGGATGAGCAGTTCTTC.

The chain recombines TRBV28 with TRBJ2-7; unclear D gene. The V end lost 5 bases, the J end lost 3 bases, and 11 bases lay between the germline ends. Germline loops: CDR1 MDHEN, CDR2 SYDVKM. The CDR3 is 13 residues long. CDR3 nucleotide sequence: TGTGCCAGCAGTCCTGACACCAACTACGAGCAGTACTTC. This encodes CASSPDTNYEQYF.

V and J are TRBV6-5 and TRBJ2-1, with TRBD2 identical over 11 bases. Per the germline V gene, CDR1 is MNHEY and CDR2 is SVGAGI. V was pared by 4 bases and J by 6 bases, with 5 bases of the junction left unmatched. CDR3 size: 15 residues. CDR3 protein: CASSWILAGANEQFF. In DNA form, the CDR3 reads TGTGCCAGCAGTTGGATACTAGCGGGAGCCAATGAGCAGTTCTTC.

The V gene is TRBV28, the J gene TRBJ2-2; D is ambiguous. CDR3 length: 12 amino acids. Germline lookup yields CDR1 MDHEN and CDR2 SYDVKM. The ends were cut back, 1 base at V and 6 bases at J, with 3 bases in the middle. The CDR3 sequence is CASSLSPGELFF. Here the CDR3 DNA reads TGTGCCAGCAGTTTATCCCCCGGGGAGCTGTTTTTT.

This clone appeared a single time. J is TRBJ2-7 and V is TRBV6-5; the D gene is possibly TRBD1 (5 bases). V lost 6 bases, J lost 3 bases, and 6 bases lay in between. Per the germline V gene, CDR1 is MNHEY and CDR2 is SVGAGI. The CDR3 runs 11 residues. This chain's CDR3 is CASRRGYEQYF. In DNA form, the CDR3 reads TGTGCCAGCAGAAGGGGCTACGAGCAGTACTTC.

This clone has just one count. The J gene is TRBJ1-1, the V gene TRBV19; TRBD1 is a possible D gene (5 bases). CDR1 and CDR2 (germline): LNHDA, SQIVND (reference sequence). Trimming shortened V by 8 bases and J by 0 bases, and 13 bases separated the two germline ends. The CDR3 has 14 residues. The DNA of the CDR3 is TGTGCCAGTGCGTTAAGGGGCTTGAACACTGAAGCTTTCTTT. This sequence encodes CASALRGLNTEAFF.

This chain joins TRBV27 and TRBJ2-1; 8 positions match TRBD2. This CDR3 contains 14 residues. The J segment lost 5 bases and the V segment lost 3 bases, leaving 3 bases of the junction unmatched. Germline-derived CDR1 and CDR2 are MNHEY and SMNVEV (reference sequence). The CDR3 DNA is TGTGCCAGCAGTTTGTTACTAGCGGACAATGAGCAGTTCTTC. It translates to CASSLLLADNEQFF.

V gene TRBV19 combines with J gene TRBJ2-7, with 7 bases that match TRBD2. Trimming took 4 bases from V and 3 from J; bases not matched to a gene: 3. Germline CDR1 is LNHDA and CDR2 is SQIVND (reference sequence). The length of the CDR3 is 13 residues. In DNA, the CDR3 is TGTGCCAGTAGTACGGGACTACGCTACGAGCAGTACTTC. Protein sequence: CASSTGLRYEQYF.

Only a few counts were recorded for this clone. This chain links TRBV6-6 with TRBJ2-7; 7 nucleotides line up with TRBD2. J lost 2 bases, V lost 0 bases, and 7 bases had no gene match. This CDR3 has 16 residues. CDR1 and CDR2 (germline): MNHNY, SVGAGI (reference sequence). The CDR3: CASSYSGEGTAYEQYF. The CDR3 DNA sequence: TGTGCCAGCAGTTACTCGGGGGAGGGCACCGCCTACGAGCAGTACTTC.

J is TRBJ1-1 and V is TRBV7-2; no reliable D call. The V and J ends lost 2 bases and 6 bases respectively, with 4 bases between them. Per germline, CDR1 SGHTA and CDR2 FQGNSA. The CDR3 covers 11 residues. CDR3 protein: CASSLRAEAFF. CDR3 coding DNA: TGTGCCAGCAGCTTAAGGGCTGAAGCTTTCTTT. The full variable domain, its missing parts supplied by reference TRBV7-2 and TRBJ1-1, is GAGVSQSPSNKVTEKGKDVELRCDPISGHTALYWYRQSLGQGLEFLIYFQGNSAPDKSGLPSDRFSAERTGGSVSTLTIQRTQQEDSAVYLCASSLRAEAFFGQGTRLTVV.

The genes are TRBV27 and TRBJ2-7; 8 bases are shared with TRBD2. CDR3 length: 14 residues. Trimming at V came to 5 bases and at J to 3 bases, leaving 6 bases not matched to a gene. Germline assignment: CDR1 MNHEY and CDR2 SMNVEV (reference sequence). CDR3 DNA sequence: TGTGCCAGCAGTCTCAGCGGGAGTCTCTACGAGCAGTACTTC. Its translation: CASSLSGSLYEQYF.

CDR3 amino acids: CASSLGDTWLDYGYTF. In DNA, the CDR3 is TGTGCCAGCAGCTTAGGGGACACCTGGTTAGACTATGGCTACACCTTC. The chain links TRBV11-2 to TRBJ1-2, with a weak D call TRBD1 (6 bases). Germline V gene sequence: CDR1 SGHAT, CDR2 FQNNGV. This CDR3 is 16 amino acids long. The V and J ends lost 1 base and 3 bases respectively, with 15 bases between them.